Sequencing of this T cell receptor (beta chain) was carried out in a study of T cell responses to AZD1222 COVID-19 vaccine. Study conclusions and caveats: Donors skewed white British and female; clonal diversity was possibly underestimated.

The V and J ends lost 5 bases and 5 bases, in that order; junction bases with no gene match: 5. The CDR3 is made up of 16 amino acids. Germline V lookup: CDR1 SGHTA, CDR2 FQGNSA. TCRdb's copy holds only in-frame clones and misses some; the assay was immunoSEQ multiplex PCR. The table includes approximately 160,000 clones, 85% to 95% detected once. Points on this clone: Its antigen is currently unknown.

The V gene is TRBV7-2, the J gene TRBJ2-1; 14 bases line up with TRBD2. The sequencing here drew on peripheral blood, taken on day 0 of AZD1222 vaccination. The TCR was taken from an adult in good health. The CDR3 DNA reads TGTGCCAGCAGCGCCTGGACTAGCGGGGGGCACAATGAGCAGTTCTTC. This sequence encodes CASSAWTSGGHNEQFF.